This T cell receptor beta chain was captured in a study of blood T cell repertoires in COVID-19. Study details: Collection of acute and convalescent COVID-19 samples took place in the United States, Italy and Spain. PBMCs, B-cell-depleted T cells, or T cells were the source of the cDNA or gDNA that made up the material.

Profiling relied on immunoSEQ multiplex PCR, and the TCRdb table lists in-frame clones only, not all of them. The table has about 160,000 clones, 60% to 80% seen once. The CDR3 is 16 amino acids. The V gene's germline CDR1 is SGHNT and CDR2 YENEEA. The V segment lost 1 base and the J segment 5 bases; nucleotides outside the gene matches: 8. This clone came up once. This sequence joins TRBV11-3 and TRBJ2-3; 8 bases line up with TRBD2. The receptor was derived from a man between 70 and 80 years old with acute or convalescent COVID-19. The sequenced material came from peripheral blood. CDR3 amino acids: CASSLGDGGEVDTQYF. The DNA for the CDR3 is TGTGCCAGCAGCTTAGGTGACGGGGGGGAGGTAGATACGCAGTATTTT. Based on the CDR3 plus reference TRBV11-3 and TRBJ2-3, the full variable domain is EAGVVQSPRYKIIEKKQPVAFWCNPISGHNTLYWYLQNLGQGPELLIRYENEEAVDDSQLPKDRFSAERLKGVDSTLKIQPAELGDSAVYLCASSLGDGGEVDTQYFGPGTRLTVL.